Following are 19 T cell receptor beta chains from one sample sequenced in a study of cytomegalovirus exposure and HLA in healthy donors. The PCR was carried out with 60 Vbeta primers and 13 Jbeta primers. Assay: immunoSEQ multiplex PCR; the TCRdb copy retains only in-frame clones and omits some. The sample yields 120,000 or so clones, about 10% seen once. Sequenced material: PBMCs. These receptors all come from a woman aged 18-29 years in good health and CMV-seropositive.

The chain uses TRBV28 and TRBJ2-5; D is perhaps TRBD1 (5 bases). The CDR3 contains 13 residues. V lost 5 bases and J lost 9, with 16 bases in between. Germline values: CDR1 MDHEN, CDR2 SYDVKM. The chain's CDR3 is CASSPKEEGAQYF. The CDR3 DNA is TGTGCCAGCAGTCCTAAAGAGGAAGGGGCCCAGTACTTC.

The table lists this clone with a few counts. One junction end does not reproduce the germline sequence, and a read error may be involved. The V gene is TRBV7-7, the J gene TRBJ2-7; 7 nucleotides line up with TRBD2. The germline gives CDR1 SSHAT, CDR2 FNYEAQ (reference sequence). This CDR3 comprises 16 residues. The CDR3 region has the DNA TGTGCTAGCAGCCCGATTCTCGGCGGGAGCTTCAGCGAGCAGTACTTC. It yields the protein CASSPILGGSFSEQYF.

The chain links TRBV5-8 to TRBJ2-7; D may be TRBD2 (7 bases). Trimming removed 5 bases from V and 4 bases from J, with 13 bases in between. This CDR3 is 13 amino acids long. The germline CDR1 and CDR2 sequences are SGHTS and YDEGEE. CDR3 region: CASRLGGAYEQYF. The DNA for the CDR3 is TGTGCCAGCAGGCTGGGGGGGGCGTACGAGCAGTACTTC.

The chain links TRBV27 to TRBJ2-7, with 10 bases aligning to TRBD1. From germline, CDR1 is MNHEY and CDR2 SMNVEV (reference sequence). V gave up 5 bases and J gave up 6 bases; unmatched junction bases: 7. This CDR3 has 14 amino acids. CDR3 in DNA: TGTGCCAGCAGTAAAGGACAGGGGGTCGGCGAGCAGTACTTC. As protein: CASSKGQGVGEQYF.

The genes are TRBV21-1 and TRBJ2-7; TRBD2 was called by the table and not checked on the DNA. TRBV21-1 is noted as a pseudogene. The CDR3 is 13 amino acids. The CDR3 nucleotides are TGTGCCGGCAGCAAAATTCGCTACTACGAGCAGTACTTC. Translation gives CAGSKIRYYEQYF.

This chain joins TRBV30 and TRBJ1-1, with 9 nucleotides matching TRBD1. The CDR3 contains 12 residues. Trimming removed 7 bases from V and 5 bases from J; junction bases left unmatched: 5. The germline V gene has CDR1 GTSNPN and CDR2 SVGIG (reference sequence). For the CDR3, the DNA is TGTGCCTCACAGGGGGCGAGAACTGAAGCTTTCTTT. This codes for CASQGARTEAFF. Complete variable domain (other parts from reference TRBV30 and TRBJ1-1): SQTIHQWPATLVQPVGSPLSLECTVEGTSNPNLYWYRQAAGRGLQLLFYSVGIGQISSEVPQNLSASRPQDRQFILSSKKLLLSDSGFYLCASQGARTEAFFGQGTRLTVV.

In this sample, this clone turned up a few times. The rearrangement links TRBV11-2 to TRBJ2-7, with 11 bases fitting TRBD1. V was clipped by 3 bases and J by 7 bases; unmatched bases: 8. The CDR3 extends over 15 amino acids. CDR1 is SGHAT, CDR2 FQNNGV, per germline. This CDR3 reads CASSFSSGTGGEQYF. CDR3 DNA sequence: TGTGCCAGCAGCTTTTCCTCCGGGACAGGGGGTGAGCAGTACTTC. Full variable domain (remainder filled in from reference TRBV11-2 and TRBJ2-7): EAGVAQSPRYKIIEKRQSVAFWCNPISGHATLYWYQQILGQGPKLLIQFQNNGVVDDSQLPKDRFSAERLKGVDSTLKIQPAKLEDSAVYLCASSFSSGTGGEQYFGPGTRLTVT.

The chain couples TRBV28 to TRBJ1-5; D remains ambiguous. V was trimmed by 3 bases and J by 1 base, leaving 10 bases between them. CDR1 MDHEN and CDR2 SYDVKM come from the germline V gene. There are 15 residues in the CDR3. CDR3 loop: CASSLLGGSNQPQHF. CDR3 nucleotides: TGTGCCAGCAGTTTGCTCGGAGGGAGCAATCAGCCCCAGCATTTT.

The chain employs TRBV7-8 and TRBJ2-1; TRBD1 matches at 9 bases. The V gene end was trimmed by 5 bases and the J gene end by 6 bases; junction bases not matched to a gene: 5. Per the germline V gene, CDR1 is SGHVS and CDR2 is FQNEAQ. The CDR3 contains 14 residues. CDR3 sequence (DNA): TGTGCCAGCAGCCCACTGGGACAGGGCAATGAGCAGTTCTTC. Protein sequence: CASSPLGQGNEQFF.

This clone came up a few times. The sample carries other DNA sequences with the same CDR3. The CDR3, as DNA: TGTGCCAGCAGACTTACAGGGGACTATGGCTACACCTTC. Its protein product is CASRLTGDYGYTF. The rearrangement uses TRBV6-5 and TRBJ1-2; 7 bases match TRBD1. CDR1 is MNHEY, CDR2 SVGAGI, per germline. V dropped 6 bases and J dropped 3; count of bases not matched to a gene: 4. The CDR3 has 13 amino acids.

The V gene is TRBV7-6, the J gene TRBJ2-7; D unresolved. There are 12 residues in the CDR3. Trimming removed 8 bases from V and 2 bases from J, with 10 bases in between. Germline CDR1 reads SGHVS; CDR2 reads FNYEAQ. CDR3 region: CASSGGTYEQYF. The CDR3, as DNA: TGTGCCAGCTCTGGCGGAACCTACGAGCAGTACTTC.

This sequence joins TRBV27 and TRBJ1-1, with 8 bases matching TRBD1. V shed 5 bases and J 2 bases; nucleotides not matched to a gene: 4. CDR1 MNHEY and CDR2 SMNVEV come from the germline V gene (reference sequence). This CDR3 is built from 14 residues. The CDR3 coding sequence is TGTGCCAGCAGTAAGGGACAGGCCAACACTGAAGCTTTCTTT. Amino acid sequence: CASSKGQANTEAFF.

V and J are TRBV19 and TRBJ1-1; a possible D gene is TRBD1 (6 bases). Looked up from germline, CDR1 is LNHDA and CDR2 is SQIVND (reference sequence). V shed 4 bases and J shed 7 bases, with 10 bases lying between them. The CDR3 has 12 residues. CDR3 nucleotides: TGTGCCAGTAGTACAGGGGCGGGTGAAGCTTTCTTT. This gives the protein CASSTGAGEAFF.

Concerning this clone itself: A much larger clone is a single base away; this may be a read error. The chain joins TRBV4-1 to TRBJ2-1; 10 nucleotides align to TRBD2. This CDR3 is 17 amino acids long. With 0 bases clipped from V and 9 bases from J, the junction kept 11 bases outside the gene matches. In germline, CDR1 is MGHRA, CDR2 YSYEKL. Here the CDR3 reads CASSQEVASGSKGEQFF. The CDR3 bases are TGCGCCAGCAGCCAAGAGGTGGCTAGCGGGAGTAAGGGTGAGCAGTTCTTC.

This clone was observed a handful of times. The chain joins TRBV6-5 to TRBJ2-1; D is unclear. Trimming took off 4 bases at V and 6 bases at J, with 4 bases between the two ends. This CDR3 has 11 residues. Per the germline V gene, CDR1 is MNHEY and CDR2 is SVGAGI. This CDR3 is CASSSLNEQFF. For the CDR3, the DNA is TGTGCCAGCAGTTCCCTCAATGAGCAGTTCTTC.

The V and J genes are TRBV2 and TRBJ2-7; 7 bases align to TRBD1. CDR1 is SNHLY, CDR2 FYNNEI, per germline. Losses at the gene ends were 11 bases for V and 3 bases for J; bases not matched to a gene: 7. The length of the CDR3 is 12 residues. The CDR3 DNA reads TGTGCCGGTAGGGGACAGAGCTACGAGCAGTACTTC. Its protein is CAGRGQSYEQYF.

V gene TRBV10-3 combines with J gene TRBJ1-5; D remains ambiguous. Germline values: CDR1 ENHRY, CDR2 SYGVKD. The CDR3 is 13 amino acids. Trimming removed 10 bases from V and 4 bases from J, with 14 bases in between. The CDR3 spells CATLQRENQPQHF. The CDR3 coding sequence is TGTGCCACCCTTCAGCGCGAAAATCAGCCCCAGCATTTT.

The chain has TRBV18 and TRBJ1-2; 7 nucleotides align to TRBD1. The CDR3 is made up of 14 amino acids. Germline CDR1 reads KGHSH; CDR2 reads LQKENI. Losses at the gene ends were 4 bases for V and 4 bases for J; bases not matched to a gene: 6. CDR3 loop: CASSRDRGPYGYTF. CDR3 sequence (DNA): TGTGCCAGCTCACGGGACAGAGGTCCCTATGGCTACACCTTC.

This clone was observed a few times. V and J are TRBV10-3 and TRBJ1-1; no reliable D call. The CDR3 has 15 amino acids. The ends were cut back, 0 bases at V and 1 base at J, with 9 bases in the middle. Germline CDR1 reads ENHRY; CDR2 reads SYGVKD. The CDR3 here is CAISESRARNTEAFF. The DNA of the CDR3 is TGTGCCATCAGTGAGTCGAGGGCAAGGAACACTGAAGCTTTCTTT.